These 6 T cell receptor beta chains were all obtained from the same sample, sequenced in a study of neurological immune-mediated disorders. The time point is: longitudinal time-point 2. From the 5' RACE reads, TCRdb called clonotypes with MiXCR, one entry per CDR3 protein. The table includes about 33,000 distinct CDR3 sequences, around 13% detected once. Sequenced: PBMCs. These receptors originate from a woman in her 40s in good health.

This clonotype was detected many times. The chain recombines TRBV6-2 or TRBV6-3 with TRBJ1-1; D uncertain. The CDR3 contains 15 residues. V lost 6 bases and J lost 2, with 16 bases in between. Germline V gene lookup returns CDR1 MNHEY and CDR2 SVGEGT. Here the CDR3 reads CASSTRPLENTEAFF. DNA for the CDR3: TGTGCCAGCAGCACCAGACCTCTGGAAAACACTGAAGCTTTCTTT.

This clonotype was observed at least ten times. The genes are TRBV27 and TRBJ2-4; D perhaps matches TRBD2 (5 bases). Deletions cut 5 bases from V and 1 base from J, with 9 bases between. The CDR3 extends over 14 amino acids. Germline V gene lookup returns CDR1 MNHEY and CDR2 SMNVEV (reference sequence). This chain's CDR3 is CASSPGGAKNIQYF. The CDR3 nucleotides read TGTGCCAGCAGTCCCGGAGGTGCCAAAAACATTCAGTACTTC.

Many counts were recorded for this clonotype. J is TRBJ2-1 and V is TRBV30; the D is unclear. The V end was cut by 5 bases, the J end by 6 bases, with 11 bases between. The germline gives CDR1 GTSNPN, CDR2 SVGIG (reference sequence). CDR3 size: 12 residues. CDR3 sequence reads: CAWETLGNEQFF. The CDR3, as DNA: TGTGCCTGGGAGACTCTAGGCAATGAGCAGTTCTTC. Drawing the rest from reference TRBV30 and TRBJ2-1, the complete variable domain is SQTIHQWPATLVQPVGSPLSLECTVEGTSNPNLYWYRQAAGRGLQLLFYSVGIGQISSEVPQNLSASRPQDRQFILSSKKLLLSDSGFYLCAWETLGNEQFFGPGTRLTVL.

This clonotype showed up many times. The chain is built from TRBV5-1 and TRBJ1-2; TRBD1 matches 9 bases. Germline trimming cut 3 bases from V and 6 bases from J; bases unmatched to any gene: 6. The length of the CDR3 is 14 residues. Germline assignment: CDR1 SGHRS and CDR2 YFSETQ. The CDR3: CASSSDRDRDGYTF. CDR3 nucleotides: TGCGCCAGCAGCTCCGACCGGGACAGGGATGGCTACACCTTC.

This clonotype has a count of ten or more. The V and J genes are TRBV29-1 and TRBJ2-5, with D perhaps TRBD1 (5 bases). The CDR3 length is 12 residues. Per germline, CDR1 SQVTM and CDR2 ANQGSEA. V was cut by 3 bases and J by 2 bases, with 7 bases left in between. The chain's CDR3 is CSVETAQETQYF. CDR3 nucleotides: TGCAGCGTTGAGACAGCGCAAGAGACCCAGTACTTC.

This clonotype was seen repeatedly, ten times or more. The chain's CDR3 is CASSLRQGVRTEAFF. The CDR3 coding sequence is TGTGCCAGCAGTTTACGCCAGGGGGTGAGGACTGAAGCTTTCTTT. The V call is TRBV12-3 or TRBV12-4, the J call TRBJ1-1; 7 bases match TRBD1. The CDR3 sequence is 15 residues long. V dropped 2 bases and J dropped 5; count of bases not matched to a gene: 8.